This is a list of T cell receptor beta chains from one sample in a study of cytomegalovirus exposure and HLA in healthy donors. Measured with immunoSEQ multiplex PCR; TCRdb has only the in-frame clones, and not every one. In the table there are approximately 150,000 clones, about 80% of which are singletons. The sample taken for sequencing was PBMCs. Source of these receptors: a man aged 35 to 55 in good health and CMV-seronegative. CDR3s include the opening cysteine and the closing phenylalanine or tryptophan. Fields, in order: D gene, J gene, clone size, V gene, CDR3 DNA, CDR3 protein. The D gene is left open where the match is weak. Some rows have no size entry. The others give once, few or many, or a class for an expanded clone.

D gene: NA; J gene: TRBJ2-7; clone size: once; V gene: TRBV12-5; CDR3 DNA: TGTGCTAGTGGTTTTGGGCGAGAGCAGTACTTC; CDR3 protein: CASGFGREQYF
D gene: NA; J gene: TRBJ1-2; clone size: NA; V gene: TRBV6-1; CDR3 DNA: TGTGCCAGCAGTGTCCCCCCCTCTACAGACTACACCTTC; CDR3 protein: CASSVPPSTDYTF
D gene: NA; J gene: TRBJ2-7; clone size: NA; V gene: TRBV29-1; CDR3 DNA: TGCAGCGTTGAACAGGCTTCAGGATCCTACGAGCAGTACTTC; CDR3 protein: CSVEQASGSYEQYF
D gene: TRBD2; J gene: TRBJ2-3; clone size: NA; V gene: TRBV25-1; CDR3 DNA: TGTGCCAGCAGTGGGGAACGGGGGGGTACAGATACGCAGTATTTT; CDR3 protein: CASSGERGGTDTQYF
D gene: NA; J gene: TRBJ1-5; clone size: NA; V gene: TRBV30; CDR3 DNA: TGTGCCTGGAGTGTGGGGGGAGGCGGGCAGCCCCAGCATTTT; CDR3 protein: CAWSVGGGGQPQHF
D gene: NA; J gene: TRBJ2-3; clone size: once; V gene: TRBV11-2; CDR3 DNA: TGTGCCAGCAGTCACACAGATACGCAGTATTTT; CDR3 protein: CASSHTDTQYF
D gene: TRBD1; J gene: TRBJ2-3; clone size: NA; V gene: TRBV7-8; CDR3 DNA: TGTGCCAGCAGCTCGACAGGGAAGGGAGAAGATACGCAGTATTTT; CDR3 protein: CASSSTGKGEDTQYF
D gene: TRBD1; J gene: TRBJ1-2; clone size: few; V gene: TRBV29-1; CDR3 DNA: TGCAGCGTTGAAGTGAGGACAGGGGGGGATGGCTACACCTTC; CDR3 protein: CSVEVRTGGDGYTF
D gene: TRBD2; J gene: TRBJ2-1; clone size: NA; V gene: TRBV5-1; CDR3 DNA: TGCGCCAGCAGCTCGTTTGCGGGGGTAAACAATGAGCAGTTCTTC; CDR3 protein: CASSSFAGVNNEQFF
D gene: TRBD2; J gene: TRBJ2-1; clone size: NA; V gene: TRBV7-2; CDR3 DNA: TGTGCCAGCAGCCTGACTAGCGGGGGGAACAATGAGCAGTTCTTC; CDR3 protein: CASSLTSGGNNEQFF
D gene: NA; J gene: TRBJ2-1; clone size: NA; V gene: TRBV6-6; CDR3 DNA: TGTGCCAGCAGTTACTCCTCTGGGCCCAATGAGCAGTTCTTC; CDR3 protein: CASSYSSGPNEQFF
D gene: NA; J gene: TRBJ1-5; clone size: NA; V gene: TRBV2; CDR3 DNA: TGTGCCAGCAGTGGGGACACCTTGCAGCCCCAGCATTTT; CDR3 protein: CASSGDTLQPQHF
D gene: NA; J gene: TRBJ2-3; clone size: NA; V gene: TRBV10-1; CDR3 DNA: TGCGCCAGCAGTGAGTCAAGAGGGTACACAGATACGCAGTATTTT; CDR3 protein: CASSESRGYTDTQYF
D gene: TRBD1; J gene: TRBJ1-5; clone size: NA; V gene: TRBV6-6; CDR3 DNA: TGTGCCAGCAGTTACGCCCCCCTTGACAGGGTTCAGCCCCAGCATTTT; CDR3 protein: CASSYAPLDRVQPQHF
D gene: TRBD1; J gene: TRBJ1-4; clone size: once; V gene: TRBV2; CDR3 DNA: TGTGCCAGCAGATCCGGACAGGCAACTAATGAAAAACTGTTTTTT; CDR3 protein: CASRSGQATNEKLFF
D gene: TRBD2; J gene: TRBJ2-4; clone size: NA; V gene: TRBV4-1; CDR3 DNA: TGCGCCAGCAGCCCGGGACTAGCATCCACCGGGCTAGCCAAAAACATTCAGTACTTC; CDR3 protein: CASSPGLASTGLAKNIQYF
D gene: TRBD1; J gene: TRBJ1-5; clone size: NA; V gene: TRBV6-5; CDR3 DNA: TGTGCCAGCAGTTCTAGACAGGGCTATCAGCCCCAGCATTTT; CDR3 protein: CASSSRQGYQPQHF
D gene: TRBD1; J gene: TRBJ1-1; clone size: NA; V gene: TRBV9; CDR3 DNA: TGTGCCAGCAGCGTAGGACAGGGAATGGTGGCTGAAGCTTTCTTT; CDR3 protein: CASSVGQGMVAEAFF
D gene: NA; J gene: TRBJ2-6; clone size: NA; V gene: TRBV6-5; CDR3 DNA: TGTGCCAGCAGTGCGAGGATCTCTGGGGCCAACGTCCTGACTTTC; CDR3 protein: CASSARISGANVLTF
D gene: TRBD1; J gene: TRBJ1-2; clone size: NA; V gene: TRBV19; CDR3 DNA: TGTGCCAGTAGTATTCCGGGACAGACTTCTCCTAACTATGGCTACACCTTC; CDR3 protein: CASSIPGQTSPNYGYTF
D gene: TRBD1; J gene: TRBJ1-2; clone size: NA; V gene: TRBV19; CDR3 DNA: TGTGCCAGTAGTATCGGGACAGACATCCGCTACACCTTC; CDR3 protein: CASSIGTDIRYTF
D gene: NA; J gene: TRBJ1-2; clone size: NA; V gene: TRBV10-3; CDR3 DNA: TGTGCCATCAGCCCTGACAGAGACTATGGCTACACCTTC; CDR3 protein: CAISPDRDYGYTF
D gene: NA; J gene: TRBJ1-6; clone size: NA; V gene: TRBV27; CDR3 DNA: TGTGCCAGCAGTTTCAGATTCGGAACAGTGAGTTCACCCCTCCACTTT; CDR3 protein: CASSFRFGTVSSPLHF
D gene: TRBD2; J gene: TRBJ2-1; clone size: NA; V gene: TRBV19; CDR3 DNA: TGTGCCAGTAGTGACCGGGACTACGATTTCTTC; CDR3 protein: CASSDRDYDFF
D gene: NA; J gene: TRBJ2-5; clone size: NA; V gene: TRBV7-9; CDR3 DNA: TGTGCCAGCAGCTCCCCAGGGGCCCTCCAAGAGACCCAGTACTTC; CDR3 protein: CASSSPGALQETQYF
D gene: TRBD1; J gene: TRBJ1-2; clone size: NA; V gene: TRBV6-5; CDR3 DNA: TGTGCCAGCACGATAAATGGACAGGGTGGCTACACCTTC; CDR3 protein: CASTINGQGGYTF
D gene: TRBD1; J gene: TRBJ1-6; clone size: NA; V gene: TRBV19; CDR3 DNA: TGTGCCAGTAGTATAGCGGGACAGGGGAGTTCACCCCTCCACTTT; CDR3 protein: CASSIAGQGSSPLHF
D gene: TRBD1; J gene: TRBJ1-2; clone size: NA; V gene: TRBV5-4; CDR3 DNA: TGTGCCAGCAGCCCAACACAGGGGAACTATGGCTACACCTTC; CDR3 protein: CASSPTQGNYGYTF
D gene: TRBD2; J gene: TRBJ2-3; clone size: NA; V gene: TRBV5-1; CDR3 DNA: TGCGCCAGCAGCGCGGGGGTGAGCACAGATACGCAGTATTTT; CDR3 protein: CASSAGVSTDTQYF
D gene: TRBD1; J gene: TRBJ1-2; clone size: NA; V gene: TRBV7-9; CDR3 DNA: TGTGCCAGCAACCGACAGGGGGCGGAGGGCTACACCTTC; CDR3 protein: CASNRQGAEGYTF
D gene: NA; J gene: TRBJ1-2; clone size: NA; V gene: TRBV4-3; CDR3 DNA: TGCGCCAGCAGCCAAATCACGCGACGGCGGATTGAGTACACCTTC; CDR3 protein: CASSQITRRRIEYTF
D gene: NA; J gene: TRBJ1-6; clone size: few; V gene: TRBV28; CDR3 DNA: TGTGCCAGCAGTCTAGGAGATTCACCCCTCCACTTT; CDR3 protein: CASSLGDSPLHF
D gene: TRBD1; J gene: TRBJ1-2; clone size: NA; V gene: TRBV18; CDR3 DNA: TGTGCCAGCTCACCAAAGGCAGGGGGCGGCTATGGCTACACCTTC; CDR3 protein: CASSPKAGGGYGYTF
D gene: NA; J gene: TRBJ2-2; clone size: NA; V gene: TRBV30; CDR3 DNA: TGTGCCTGGAGTGAGGGGGGGCCGGTCGGGGAGCTGTTTTTT; CDR3 protein: CAWSEGGPVGELFF
D gene: TRBD1; J gene: TRBJ1-1; clone size: NA; V gene: TRBV28; CDR3 DNA: TGTGCCAGCAGGAGCCCAGGGGGGAACACTGAAGCTTTCTTT; CDR3 protein: CASRSPGGNTEAFF
D gene: NA; J gene: TRBJ2-3; clone size: NA; V gene: TRBV13; CDR3 DNA: TGTGCCAGCAGCCTCCGGGACTCCAGGCGGAGCGATACGCAGTATTTT; CDR3 protein: CASSLRDSRRSDTQYF
D gene: NA; J gene: TRBJ1-5; clone size: once; V gene: TRBV28; CDR3 DNA: TGTGCCAGCAGTTTAGGGATCTCGCGGGCTCGGGATCAGCCCCAGCATTTT; CDR3 protein: CASSLGISRARDQPQHF
D gene: NA; J gene: TRBJ2-3; clone size: NA; V gene: TRBV5-1; CDR3 DNA: TGCGCCAGCAGCCTGACTAAAAGGGCAGATACGCAGTATTTT; CDR3 protein: CASSLTKRADTQYF
D gene: NA; J gene: TRBJ2-7; clone size: NA; V gene: TRBV27; CDR3 DNA: TGTGCCAGCAGTTCCCCTAACCGAGGTTTGGTGCAGTACTTC; CDR3 protein: CASSSPNRGLVQYF
D gene: NA; J gene: TRBJ2-1; clone size: NA; V gene: TRBV28; CDR3 DNA: TGTGCCAGCAGTGAACAGGGCCTCGAGCAGTTCTTC; CDR3 protein: CASSEQGLEQFF
D gene: TRBD2; J gene: TRBJ2-7; clone size: NA; V gene: TRBV6-1; CDR3 DNA: TGTGCCAGCAGTGTCAGGGGGACTAGCGACGAGCAGTACTTC; CDR3 protein: CASSVRGTSDEQYF
D gene: TRBD2; J gene: TRBJ2-3; clone size: NA; V gene: TRBV7-3; CDR3 DNA: TGTGCCAGCAGCTTAAGACTAGCGGGTAACACAGATACGCAGTATTTT; CDR3 protein: CASSLRLAGNTDTQYF
D gene: TRBD1; J gene: TRBJ1-4; clone size: NA; V gene: TRBV19; CDR3 DNA: TGTGCCAGTAGACAAACAGGGGTTGGGGAAAAACTGTTTTTT; CDR3 protein: CASRQTGVGEKLFF
D gene: NA; J gene: TRBJ1-2; clone size: NA; V gene: TRBV4-3; CDR3 DNA: TGCGCCAGCAGTCACCAAGAGAGGAGCTACACCTTC; CDR3 protein: CASSHQERSYTF
D gene: TRBD1; J gene: TRBJ1-1; clone size: NA; V gene: TRBV7-2; CDR3 DNA: TGTGCCAGCAGCTTAGCTGGGGCAGGGGGACCGAACACTGAAGCTTTCTTT; CDR3 protein: CASSLAGAGGPNTEAFF
D gene: NA; J gene: TRBJ2-7; clone size: few; V gene: TRBV7-8; CDR3 DNA: TGTGCCAGCAGCTCGCGGCCCAGCTCCGGGGAGCAGTACTTC; CDR3 protein: CASSSRPSSGEQYF
D gene: NA; J gene: TRBJ1-2; clone size: once; V gene: TRBV5-8; CDR3 DNA: TGTGCCAGCAGCTTGGCGGGGGGCCCCTATGGCTACACCTTC; CDR3 protein: CASSLAGGPYGYTF
D gene: TRBD1; J gene: TRBJ2-7; clone size: NA; V gene: TRBV7-2; CDR3 DNA: TGTGCCAGCACCCTAACAGGGGGCGTCTACGAGCAGTACTTC; CDR3 protein: CASTLTGGVYEQYF
D gene: TRBD1; J gene: TRBJ2-3; clone size: NA; V gene: TRBV5-8; CDR3 DNA: TGTGCCAGCAGCTCCCAGGGGGCTGGGTACACAGATACGCAGTATTTT; CDR3 protein: CASSSQGAGYTDTQYF
D gene: NA; J gene: TRBJ2-4; clone size: NA; V gene: TRBV19; CDR3 DNA: TGTGCCAGTAGCGACACCTGGTCGTCCAAAAACATTCAGTACTTC; CDR3 protein: CASSDTWSSKNIQYF
D gene: TRBD2; J gene: TRBJ2-7; clone size: NA; V gene: TRBV7-9; CDR3 DNA: TGTGCCAGCAGACCGTCTAGCGGGGGCCCCTGGGACTACGAGCAGTACTTC; CDR3 protein: CASRPSSGGPWDYEQYF
D gene: NA; J gene: TRBJ2-3; clone size: NA; V gene: TRBV5-1; CDR3 DNA: TGCGCCAGCAGCCCACGACGGGTTTCCACAGATACGCAGTATTTT; CDR3 protein: CASSPRRVSTDTQYF
D gene: TRBD2; J gene: TRBJ2-2; clone size: NA; V gene: TRBV7-9; CDR3 DNA: TGTGCCAGCAGCCAAGGACTAGCTCGTACCGGGGAGCTGTTTTTT; CDR3 protein: CASSQGLARTGELFF
D gene: NA; J gene: TRBJ1-2; clone size: NA; V gene: TRBV21-1; CDR3 DNA: TGTGCCAGCAGCAAAAAGGGGACAGGACCTAGGGCGGAAGTAAACTATGGCTACACCTTC; CDR3 protein: CASSKKGTGPRAEVNYGYTF
D gene: TRBD2; J gene: TRBJ2-1; clone size: once; V gene: TRBV5-4; CDR3 DNA: TGTGCCAGCGGCCGCGGGGGGGGCGGGTACAATGAGCAGTTCTTC; CDR3 protein: CASGRGGGGYNEQFF